The 29 T cell receptor beta chains given below trace back to one sample, sequenced in a study of shared clonotypes between healthy human individuals. This table comes from immunoSEQ multiplex PCR, and its TCRdb copy is limited to in-frame clones, with some not included. The sample has 450,000 to 650,000 clones, around 77% seen once. Material for sequencing was PBMCs. All receptors come from a woman aged 40 to 50 in good health. Some clones in this sample may be carry-over from other donors' samples.

A remark on this clone: Sequence at one end of the junction differs from germline and may be a read error. Other DNA sequences of this sample code for an identical CDR3. This rearrangement joins TRBV9 to TRBJ2-6, with D maybe TRBD1 (7 bases). The CDR3 covers 17 residues. Germline assignment: CDR1 SGDLS and CDR2 YYNGEE. CDR3 residues: CASSVGLRGVEANVLTF. CDR3 DNA sequence: TGTGCCAGCAGCGTAGGTCTCAGGGGGGTAGAGGCCAACGTTCTGACTTTC. Filled out from reference TRBV9 and TRBJ2-6, the complete variable domain reads DSGVTQTPKHLITATGQRVTLRCSPRSGDLSVYWYQQSLDQGLQFLIQYYNGEERAKGNILERFSAQQFPDLHSELNLSSLELGDSALYFCASSVGLRGVEANVLTFGAGSRLTVL.

This clone came up a few times. A read error is the likely source, as a far larger clone sits one nucleotide away. Different DNA sequences within this sample yield the same CDR3. J is TRBJ2-4 and V is TRBV6-4; 8 bases map to TRBD2. Germline CDR1 reads MRHNA; CDR2 reads SNTAGT. There are 13 residues in the CDR3. The CDR3 DNA follows: TGTGCAAGCAGTGAGACTAGCGAAAACATTCAGTACTTC. Protein product: CASSETSENIQYF.

The table lists this clone with a count of one. V is TRBV11-3 and J is TRBJ2-1, with 8 bases matching TRBD1. Trimming cost V 4 bases and J 7 bases; bases outside gene matches: 9. This CDR3 contains 15 residues. Germline CDR1 and CDR2: SGHNT and YENEEA. CDR3 protein: CASSSPDRDGNEQFF. Here the CDR3 DNA reads TGTGCCAGCAGCTCCCCGGACAGGGATGGAAATGAGCAGTTCTTC.

V gene TRBV11-2 combines with J gene TRBJ1-3; a weak D match, TRBD1 (6 bases). V shed 4 bases and J shed 0 bases, with 10 bases lying between them. In germline, CDR1 is SGHAT, CDR2 FQNNGV. The CDR3 totals 15 residues. The chain's CDR3 is CASSSGQFSGNTIYF. DNA of the CDR3: TGTGCCAGCAGCTCAGGACAGTTCTCTGGAAACACCATATATTTT.

This chain connects TRBV7-2 to TRBJ2-2; 11 bases map to TRBD2. The CDR3 runs to 16 residues. Germline CDR1 reads SGHTA; CDR2 reads FQGNSA. J lost 2 bases, V lost 2 bases, and 1 base had no gene match. The CDR3 DNA sequence: TGTGCCAGCAGCTTAAGACTAGCGGGAAACACCGGGGAGCTGTTTTTT. Translated: CASSLRLAGNTGELFF.

The chain combines TRBV11-3 with TRBJ1-2, with 8 bases that match TRBD1. The CDR3 spans 14 residues. V was clipped by 5 bases and J by 8 bases; unmatched bases: 10. CDR1 SGHNT and CDR2 YENEEA come from the germline V gene. The CDR3 region is CASSRDGTGSGYTF. In DNA, the CDR3 is TGTGCCAGCAGCCGAGACGGGACAGGATCAGGCTACACCTTC.

This sequence joins TRBV7-2 and TRBJ1-2; a possible D gene is TRBD1 (6 bases). The V gene lost 1 base and the J gene lost 8 bases, with 11 bases spanning the gap. CDR3 size: 13 residues. Per the germline V gene, CDR1 is SGHTA and CDR2 is FQGNSA. The CDR3 region is CASSLGGGPGYTF. The DNA for the CDR3 is TGTGCCAGCAGCTTAGGAGGGGGACCGGGCTACACCTTC.

The gene calls are TRBV28 and TRBJ1-5, with 9 bases that match TRBD1. CDR3 size: 14 residues. The germline CDR1 and CDR2 sequences are MDHEN and SYDVKM. V lost 7 bases to trimming and J lost 9 bases; unmatched junction nucleotides: 10. CDR3 DNA: TGTGCCAGCAACTTGGACAGGGGAAAGGGGCCCCAGCATTTT. Its protein is CASNLDRGKGPQHF.

The CDR3 loop reads CATSIRTGDYGYTF. DNA for the CDR3: TGTGCCACCAGCATCCGGACAGGGGACTATGGCTACACCTTC. The chain joins TRBV15 to TRBJ1-2, with 9 bases matching TRBD1. V gave up 4 bases and J gave up 3 bases; unmatched junction bases: 3. The CDR3 contains 14 residues. Per germline, CDR1 LNHNV and CDR2 YYDKDF (reference sequence).

This clone was observed a handful of times. CDR3 sequence reads: CASSVGPPLLVNVLTF. The DNA of the CDR3 is TGTGCCAGCAGCGTAGGTCCCCCCCTATTGGTCAACGTCCTGACTTTC. V usage is TRBV9 and J usage is TRBJ2-6; no definite D call. The CDR3 length is 16 residues. V lost 0 bases and J 9 bases, leaving 16 bases between the germline ends. Per germline, CDR1 SGDLS and CDR2 YYNGEE.

The J gene is TRBJ2-3, the V gene TRBV10-3; 11 nucleotides match TRBD2. Germline CDR1 is ENHRY and CDR2 is SYGVKD. The CDR3 has 15 amino acids. Trimming removed 5 bases from V and 8 bases from J; junction bases left unmatched: 9. CDR3 loop: CAISLVAGGPGTQYF. CDR3 in DNA: TGTGCCATCAGTTTAGTAGCGGGAGGGCCGGGTACGCAGTATTTT.

Details on this clone: This CDR3 is also generated by other DNA sequences in the sample. CDR3 in amino acids: CASSSGTSGGETQYF. In DNA form, the CDR3 reads TGTGCCAGCAGTTCTGGGACGTCGGGGGGGGAGACCCAGTACTTC. This chain connects TRBV5-4 to TRBJ2-5; 8 positions match TRBD2. V was clipped by 5 bases and J by 5 bases; unmatched bases: 11. Germline lookup yields CDR1 SGHNT and CDR2 YYREEE (reference sequence). The CDR3 has 15 amino acids.

The chain recombines TRBV5-1 with TRBJ2-5; tentative D call: TRBD1 (6 bases). V was clipped by 7 bases and J by 5 bases, with 15 bases between them. Germline V gene data show CDR1 as SGHRS and CDR2 as YFSETQ. This CDR3 region has 13 residues. CDR3 residues: CASCQRRGETQYF. The CDR3 DNA reads TGCGCCAGCTGTCAGCGTAGGGGGGAGACCCAGTACTTC.

V gene TRBV21-1 combines with J gene TRBJ1-5. TRBV21-1 is a known pseudogene. This CDR3 comprises 16 residues. CDR3 region: CASSQNLHWHHQPQHF. The CDR3 DNA follows: TGTGCCAGCAGTCAGAATCTACATTGGCATCATCAGCCCCAGCATTTT.

The rearrangement joins TRBV4-2 to TRBJ2-1, with 7 bases that match TRBD2. The J segment lost 6 bases and the V segment lost 5 bases, leaving 7 bases of the junction unmatched. The CDR3 runs to 14 residues. Germline V gives CDR1 LGHNA, CDR2 YNFKEQ. The CDR3 coding sequence is TGTGCCAGCAGCACCCGACTAGCCCGCAATGAGCAGTTCTTC. Translating gives CASSTRLARNEQFF.

The chain employs TRBV5-1 and TRBJ1-1; TRBD1 matches at 12 bases. This CDR3 is built from 17 residues. With V trimmed by 0 bases and J by 4 bases, 7 bases remained unmatched. Germline V lookup: CDR1 SGHRS, CDR2 YFSETQ. As DNA, the CDR3 is TGCGCCAGCAGCTTGGAGGGACAGGGGGCGACGAGCACTGAAGCTTTCTTT. Translation: CASSLEGQGATSTEAFF.

This clone was picked up a small number of times. The sample has other DNA sequences that encode this CDR3 too. The chain uses TRBV18 and TRBJ2-3; the D gene is possibly TRBD2 (5 bases). Trimming removed 2 bases at V and 0 bases at J, with 6 bases between. There are 14 residues in the CDR3. Germline V gene lookup returns CDR1 KGHSH and CDR2 LQKENI. This CDR3 is CASSPGGSTDTQYF. CDR3 nucleotides: TGTGCCAGCTCACCAGGCGGGAGCACAGATACGCAGTATTTT.

The chain employs TRBV29-1 and TRBJ2-7; D not resolved. The CDR3 contains 12 residues. Germline-derived CDR1 and CDR2 are SQVTM and ANQGSEA. V was shortened by 5 bases and J by 0 bases, with 8 bases between the two germline ends. DNA of the CDR3: TGCAGCGTTTGGACGGACTCCTACGAGCAGTACTTC. Encoded protein: CSVWTDSYEQYF.

The V call is TRBV5-1, the J call TRBJ2-3, with D unclear. Germline values: CDR1 SGHRS, CDR2 YFSETQ. The length of the CDR3 is 12 residues. V was clipped by 5 bases and J by 6 bases, with 10 bases between them. In DNA, the CDR3 is TGCGCCAGCAGACAAAACGGGGATACGCAGTATTTT. Translating it yields CASRQNGDTQYF.

At least ten counts were recorded for this clone. This chain uses TRBV19 with TRBJ1-1; no firm D call. This CDR3 region has 12 residues. Germline values: CDR1 LNHDA, CDR2 SQIVND (reference sequence). V lost 5 bases, J lost 5 bases, and 9 bases lay in between. The CDR3 DNA reads TGTGCCAGTAGTCGGTGGGAAACTGAAGCTTTCTTT. It yields the protein CASSRWETEAFF.

In its sample, this clone was seen a few times. The gene calls are TRBV29-1 and TRBJ1-2, with D hard to call. V was pared by 7 bases and J by 6 bases, with 12 bases between. The germline gives CDR1 SQVTM, CDR2 ANQGSEA. The CDR3 sequence is 11 residues long. The CDR3 region is CSADRGHGYTF. DNA of the CDR3: TGCAGCGCCGACCGGGGTCATGGCTACACCTTC.

This clone was observed a single time. Just one base apart from a much larger clone, this may be a read error. This sample includes further DNA sequences coding for the same CDR3. The chain is built from TRBV4-1 and TRBJ1-4, with TRBD1 identical over 7 bases. The CDR3 spans 16 residues. Germline V gives CDR1 MGHRA, CDR2 YSYEKL. V shed 2 bases and J 5 bases; nucleotides not matched to a gene: 8. The CDR3 DNA reads TGCGCCAGCAGCCAACCTTACAGGGGCACAAATGAAAAACTGTTTTTT. Translation gives CASSQPYRGTNEKLFF.

The V and J genes are TRBV19 and TRBJ2-7; 7 nucleotides agree with TRBD1. V lost 0 bases to trimming and J lost 1 base; unmatched junction nucleotides: 3. The CDR3 sequence is 15 residues long. Germline CDR1 and CDR2: LNHDA and SQIVND (reference sequence). Here the CDR3 reads CASSIERDSSYEQYF. The CDR3 bases are TGTGCCAGTAGTATAGAAAGGGACAGTTCCTACGAGCAGTACTTC.

V is TRBV11-2 and J is TRBJ2-2; the D gene is possibly TRBD2 (6 bases). Germline CDR1 is SGHAT and CDR2 is FQNNGV. The CDR3 loop spans 16 amino acids. V was cut by 1 base and J by 3 bases, with 12 bases left in between. The CDR3 reads CASSLVQGGDTGELFF. The CDR3 DNA follows: TGTGCCAGCAGCTTAGTGCAGGGAGGCGACACCGGGGAGCTGTTTTTT.

V gene TRBV7-3 combines with J gene TRBJ1-5; D gene unclear. The germline V gene encodes CDR1 SGHTA and CDR2 FQGTGA. The CDR3 has 16 amino acids. V was trimmed by 5 bases and J by 5 bases, leaving 19 bases between them. The CDR3 DNA follows: TGTGCCAGCAGCCCAAGTAGACTACTTCACGATCAGCCCCAGCATTTT. Amino acids: CASSPSRLLHDQPQHF. Full variable domain (rest looked up from reference TRBV7-3 and TRBJ1-5): GAGVSQTPSNKVTEKGKYVELRCDPISGHTALYWYRQSLGQGPEFLIYFQGTGAADDSGLPNDRFFAVRPEGSVSTLKIQRTERGDSAVYLCASSPSRLLHDQPQHFGDGTRLSIL.

As for this clone: The same CDR3 also results from other DNA sequences found in this sample. V usage is TRBV28 and J usage is TRBJ1-3; no firm D call. Germline V gene sequence: CDR1 MDHEN, CDR2 SYDVKM. The V end was cut by 6 bases, the J end by 5 bases, with 11 bases between. The CDR3 spans 13 residues. CDR3 residues: CASSPNGRNTIYF. The CDR3, as DNA: TGTGCCAGCAGCCCCAACGGACGAAACACCATATATTTT.

This clone was seen just once. The rearrangement uses TRBV28 and TRBJ2-7; D remains ambiguous. V was shortened by 4 bases and J by 9 bases, with 10 bases between the two germline ends. The CDR3 spans 11 residues. Germline CDR1 and CDR2: MDHEN and SYDVKM. CDR3 nucleotide sequence: TGTGCCAGCAGTTCACCCCGAGGGCAGTACTTC. Residues: CASSSPRGQYF.

V is TRBV7-2 and J is TRBJ2-5; 12 bases match TRBD2. Germline V CDR1 and CDR2: SGHTA, FQGNSA. The CDR3 is made up of 15 amino acids. Germline trimming cut 5 bases from V and 5 bases from J; bases unmatched to any gene: 6. In DNA, the CDR3 is TGTGCCAGCAGCCGGACTAGCGGGATTCAGGAGACCCAGTACTTC. Translation: CASSRTSGIQETQYF.

Turning to this clone: This may come from a read error, since a much larger clone is one base off. Additional DNA sequences in this sample encode the identical CDR3. J is TRBJ2-3 and V is TRBV5-1; no firm D call. Trimming took off 0 bases at V and 1 base at J, with 3 bases between the two ends. Germline CDR1 is SGHRS and CDR2 is YFSETQ. The CDR3 consists of 13 residues. Here the CDR3 DNA reads TGCGCCAGCAGCTTGGGGGGCACAGATACGCAGTATTTT. Protein product: CASSLGGTDTQYF. The complete variable domain, with remaining parts taken from reference TRBV5-1 and TRBJ2-3, reads KAGVTQTPRYLIKTRGQQVTLSCSPISGHRSVSWYQQTPGQGLQFLFEYFSETQRNKGNFPGRFSGRQFSNSRSEMNVSTLELGDSALYLCASSLGGTDTQYFGPGTRLTVL.